What follows are 23 T cell receptor beta chains derived from one specimen sequenced in a study of blood T cell repertoires in COVID-19. The table came from immunoSEQ multiplex PCR; TCRdb's copy has only in-frame clones and leaves some out. The data hold hundreds of thousands of clones, with about 90% observed a single time. The sample was peripheral blood. These receptor sequences come from a woman between 50 and 59 years old with COVID-19, enrolled during active disease.

This rearrangement joins TRBV11-3 to TRBJ1-3, with D maybe TRBD1 (6 bases). The germline gives CDR1 SGHNT, CDR2 YENEEA. The CDR3 length is 14 residues. Trimming pared 0 bases from V and 8 bases from J, leaving 11 bases between. The CDR3 reads CASSLDGTTDTIYF. As DNA, the CDR3 is TGTGCCAGCAGCTTAGATGGGACAACCGACACCATATATTTT.

In this sample, this clone turned up once. The rearrangement links TRBV19 to TRBJ2-2; 9 bases match TRBD1. V was pared by 10 bases and J by 7 bases, with 10 bases of the junction left unmatched. The CDR3 extends over 14 amino acids. In germline, CDR1 is LNHDA, CDR2 SQIVND (reference sequence). The CDR3 DNA reads TGTGCCACGGACAGGGGAAGTTATGTCGGGGAGCTGTTTTTT. Translated: CATDRGSYVGELFF.

The rearrangement uses TRBV13 and TRBJ2-2; 10 bases map to TRBD2. V was clipped by 2 bases and J by 5 bases; unmatched bases: 8. Germline CDR1 is PRHDT and CDR2 is FYEKMQ (reference sequence). The CDR3 consists of 17 residues. The CDR3 region is CASSLRGAGGPTGELFF. CDR3 nucleotide sequence: TGTGCCAGCAGCTTAAGGGGAGCGGGAGGGCCGACCGGGGAGCTGTTTTTT. The full variable domain, completed using reference TRBV13 and TRBJ2-2, is AAGVIQSPRHLIKEKRETATLKCYPIPRHDTVYWYQQGPGQDPQFLISFYEKMQSDKGSIPDRFSAQQFSDYHSELNMSSLELGDSALYFCASSLRGAGGPTGELFFGEGSRLTVL.

This clone was counted only a few times. The chain is built from TRBV24-1 and TRBJ2-1; 11 nucleotides match TRBD2. The CDR3 sequence is 17 residues long. CDR1 is KGHDR, CDR2 SFDVKD, per germline. V was pared by 3 bases and J by 8 bases, with 11 bases of the junction left unmatched. Here the CDR3 reads CATSDPGLAEFSHEQFF. CDR3 sequence (DNA): TGTGCCACCAGTGATCCGGGACTAGCGGAATTTTCCCATGAGCAGTTCTTC.

The chain has TRBV5-1 and TRBJ1-2, with D possibly TRBD1 on 6 matching bases. CDR3 size: 14 residues. Germline V gene sequence: CDR1 SGHRS, CDR2 YFSETQ. V gave up 0 bases and J gave up 6 bases, with 12 bases separating them. Written as DNA, the CDR3 is TGCGCCAGCAGCTTGGTAGCAGGGGAAGATGGCTACACCTTC. Protein: CASSLVAGEDGYTF.

CDR3 nucleotide sequence: TGTGCCAGCAGCTTCGGCGGGGTTGGAGAGACCCAGTACTTC. Its translation is CASSFGGVGETQYF. V gene TRBV11-3 combines with J gene TRBJ2-5; TRBD2 is a possible D gene (6 bases). Trimming pared 3 bases from V and 4 bases from J, leaving 12 bases between. CDR1 and CDR2 (germline): SGHNT, YENEEA. This CDR3 contains 14 residues. Filled out from reference TRBV11-3 and TRBJ2-5, the complete variable domain reads EAGVVQSPRYKIIEKKQPVAFWCNPISGHNTLYWYLQNLGQGPELLIRYENEEAVDDSQLPKDRFSAERLKGVDSTLKIQPAELGDSAVYLCASSFGGVGETQYFGPGTRLLVL.

This clone was detected only once. This chain joins TRBV6-6 and TRBJ2-1; unclear D gene. V was trimmed by 6 bases and J by 2 bases, leaving 14 bases between them. The germline V gene encodes CDR1 MNHNY and CDR2 SVGAGI (reference sequence). This CDR3 is built from 15 residues. The CDR3 here is CASSLPTRTYNEQFF. The DNA of the CDR3 is TGTGCCAGCAGCCTCCCGACACGTACCTACAATGAGCAGTTCTTC.

J is TRBJ2-1 and V is TRBV5-4, with TRBD2 matching over 13 bases. The CDR3 has 17 amino acids. The germline V gene has CDR1 SGHNT and CDR2 YYREEE (reference sequence). Trimming took 0 bases from V and 4 from J; bases not matched to a gene: 4. The CDR3 DNA reads as TGTGCCAGCAGCTTGGGGACTAGCGGGAGAAGATACAATGAGCAGTTCTTC. Translating it yields CASSLGTSGRRYNEQFF.

The chain carries TRBV19 and TRBJ1-1; tentative D call: TRBD1 (6 bases). The CDR3 covers 14 residues. Germline CDR1 and CDR2: LNHDA and SQIVND (reference sequence). Between the trimmed V and J ends, which lost 5 bases and 3 bases, there was a span of 13 bases. DNA for the CDR3: TGTGCCAGTAGTTCGGACAGCCAGGACACTGAAGCTTTCTTT. It codes for CASSSDSQDTEAFF.

This chain uses TRBV12-5 with TRBJ1-5; the match to TRBD1 covers 9 bases. Germline loops: CDR1 LGHNT, CDR2 FRNRAP. The CDR3 is 16 amino acids. The V gene end was trimmed by 6 bases and the J gene end by 7 bases; junction bases not matched to a gene: 13. The CDR3: CASGRGQGQIGQPQHF. The CDR3 DNA is TGTGCTAGTGGCCGCGGACAGGGGCAGATCGGGCAGCCCCAGCATTTT. Complete variable domain (other parts from reference TRBV12-5 and TRBJ1-5): DARVTQTPRHKVTEMGQEVTMRCQPILGHNTVFWYRQTMMQGLELLAYFRNRAPLDDSGMPKDRFSAEMPDATLATLKIQPSEPRDSAVYFCASGRGQGQIGQPQHFGDGTRLSIL.

V gene TRBV27 combines with J gene TRBJ1-1; 7 positions match TRBD1. CDR3 length: 15 residues. Germline V gives CDR1 MNHEY, CDR2 SMNVEV (reference sequence). The V segment lost 0 bases and the J segment 4 bases; nucleotides outside the gene matches: 5. CDR3 in DNA: TGTGCCAGCAGTTTATCAGGGGGCGTATCCACTGAAGCTTTCTTT. Protein: CASSLSGGVSTEAFF.

The chain combines TRBV3-1 (or the pseudogene TRBV3-2) with TRBJ1-2, with D tentatively TRBD1 (6 bases). Germline V gives CDR1 LGHDT, CDR2 YNNKEL (reference sequence). Trimming shortened V by 0 bases and J by 4 bases, and 9 bases separated the two germline ends. CDR3 size: 14 residues. CDR3 sequence reads: CASSQEQGLYGYTF. The CDR3 DNA follows: TGTGCCAGCAGCCAAGAACAGGGCCTCTATGGCTACACCTTC.

The J gene is TRBJ1-5, the V gene TRBV5-8; 7 nucleotides match TRBD1. In germline, CDR1 is SGHTS, CDR2 YDEGEE. Losses at the gene ends were 4 bases for V and 5 bases for J; bases not matched to a gene: 9. The CDR3 consists of 15 residues. CDR3 DNA sequence: TGTGCCAGCAGCCACCCGGACAGGCTCGATCAGCCCCAGCATTTT. This sequence encodes CASSHPDRLDQPQHF.

This chain joins TRBV5-1 and TRBJ1-5; D unresolved. The CDR3 runs 15 residues. Trimming shortened V by 0 bases and J by 5 bases, and 12 bases separated the two germline ends. The germline V gene encodes CDR1 SGHRS and CDR2 YFSETQ. This CDR3 is CASSLAPGGDQPQHF. The CDR3 coding sequence is TGCGCCAGCAGCTTGGCCCCGGGAGGAGATCAGCCCCAGCATTTT.

The chain recombines TRBV2 with TRBJ2-1; 8 bases map to TRBD2. V dropped 4 bases and J dropped 4; count of bases not matched to a gene: 6. Germline CDR1 reads SNHLY; CDR2 reads FYNNEI. The CDR3 spans 15 residues. The chain's CDR3 is CASSARLAWYNEQFF. The DNA for the CDR3 is TGTGCCAGCAGTGCCAGACTAGCGTGGTACAATGAGCAGTTCTTC.

The count of this clone is one. The chain employs TRBV6-5 and TRBJ2-3; D gene uncertain. The CDR3 has 15 residues. V lost 6 bases and J lost 0, with 13 bases in between. Germline V lookup: CDR1 MNHEY, CDR2 SVGAGI. This CDR3 is CASSTPSTSTDTQYF. CDR3 DNA: TGTGCCAGCAGCACACCTAGTACTAGCACAGATACGCAGTATTTT.

V and J are TRBV27 and TRBJ2-5; TRBD1 might be the D (6 bases). CDR1 is MNHEY and CDR2 is SMNVEV in the germline V gene (reference sequence). Trimming took off 6 bases at V and 5 bases at J, with 22 bases between the two ends. CDR3 size: 16 residues. Here the CDR3 reads CASSPIPQSRGETQYF. DNA for the CDR3: TGTGCCAGCAGCCCAATTCCCCAATCTAGGGGGGAGACCCAGTACTTC.

CDR3 sequence reads: CAWNFIQVPTQYF. The CDR3 DNA reads as TGTGCCTGGAACTTTATTCAGGTACCAACGCAGTATTTT. The rearrangement uses TRBV30 and TRBJ2-3, with no clear D. The CDR3 is 13 residues long. Germline CDR1 and CDR2: GTSNPN and SVGIG (reference sequence). V dropped 4 bases and J dropped 9 bases, with 17 bases sitting between them. Based on the CDR3 plus reference TRBV30 and TRBJ2-3, the full variable domain is SQTIHQWPATLVQPVGSPLSLECTVEGTSNPNLYWYRQAAGRGLQLLFYSVGIGQISSEVPQNLSASRPQDRQFILSSKKLLLSDSGFYLCAWNFIQVPTQYFGPGTRLTVL.

The chain recombines TRBV4-1 with TRBJ2-5; D ambiguous. Germline V gene data show CDR1 as MGHRA and CDR2 as YSYEKL. Between the trimmed V and J ends, which lost 6 bases and 5 bases, there was a span of 13 bases. The CDR3 loop spans 13 amino acids. This CDR3 reads CASREAFGETQYF. The CDR3 DNA reads as TGCGCCAGCAGAGAGGCCTTTGGGGAGACCCAGTACTTC.

This chain uses TRBV11-2 with TRBJ1-6, with D possibly being TRBD1 (5 bases). V dropped 0 bases and J dropped 7 bases, with 10 bases sitting between them. The germline V gene has CDR1 SGHAT and CDR2 FQNNGV. CDR3 size: 15 residues. The CDR3 spells CASSLDAGPNSPLHF. For the CDR3, the DNA is TGTGCCAGCAGCTTAGATGCGGGGCCGAATTCACCCCTCCACTTT.

CDR3 DNA sequence: TGTGCCACCAGCACACCCGGTAGCGGGAGGACTGATGAGCAGTTCTTC. Translation gives CATSTPGSGRTDEQFF. V is TRBV15 and J is TRBJ2-1; 10 bases align to TRBD2. The J segment lost 8 bases and the V segment lost 4 bases, leaving 11 bases of the junction unmatched. Germline V gene sequence: CDR1 LNHNV, CDR2 YYDKDF (reference sequence). The CDR3 runs to 16 residues. The variable domain in full, completed from reference TRBV15 and TRBJ2-1, reads DAMVIQNPRYQVTQFGKPVTLSCSQTLNHNVMYWYQQKSSQAPKLLFHYYDKDFNNEADTPDNFQSRRPNTSFCFLDIRSPGLGDTAMYLCATSTPGSGRTDEQFFGPGTRLTVL.

The genes are TRBV4-1 and TRBJ2-1, with TRBD2 as a possible D gene (5 bases). The V and J ends lost 4 bases and 8 bases respectively, with 18 bases between them. CDR1 and CDR2 (germline): MGHRA, YSYEKL. This CDR3 has 15 amino acids. The chain's CDR3 is CASSLRDTLSYEQFF. Written as DNA, the CDR3 is TGCGCCAGCAGCCTCCGGGATACCCTAAGTTATGAGCAGTTCTTC.

This clone was counted once. The rearrangement uses TRBV10-3 and TRBJ2-1; no clear D. Germline V gives CDR1 ENHRY, CDR2 SYGVKD. This CDR3 contains 14 residues. V lost 0 bases and J lost 6, with 9 bases in between. DNA of the CDR3: TGTGCCATCAGTGAGTCCAACCTATCCAATGAGCAGTTCTTC. It translates to CAISESNLSNEQFF.